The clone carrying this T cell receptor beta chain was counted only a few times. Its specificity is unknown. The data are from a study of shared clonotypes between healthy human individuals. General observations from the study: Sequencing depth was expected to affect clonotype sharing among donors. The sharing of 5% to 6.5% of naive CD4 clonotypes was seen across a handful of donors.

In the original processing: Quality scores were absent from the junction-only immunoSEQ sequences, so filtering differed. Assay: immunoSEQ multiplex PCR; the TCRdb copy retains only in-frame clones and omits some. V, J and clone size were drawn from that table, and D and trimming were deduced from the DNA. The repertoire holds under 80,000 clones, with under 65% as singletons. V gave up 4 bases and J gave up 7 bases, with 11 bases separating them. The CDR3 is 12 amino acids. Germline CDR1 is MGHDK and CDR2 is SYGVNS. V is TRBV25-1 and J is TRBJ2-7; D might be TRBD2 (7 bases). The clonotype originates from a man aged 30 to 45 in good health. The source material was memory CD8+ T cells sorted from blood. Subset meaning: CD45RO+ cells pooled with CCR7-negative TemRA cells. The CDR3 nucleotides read TGTGCCAGCAGTGGGGGGGGGCAAGAGCAGTACTTC. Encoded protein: CASSGGGQEQYF.